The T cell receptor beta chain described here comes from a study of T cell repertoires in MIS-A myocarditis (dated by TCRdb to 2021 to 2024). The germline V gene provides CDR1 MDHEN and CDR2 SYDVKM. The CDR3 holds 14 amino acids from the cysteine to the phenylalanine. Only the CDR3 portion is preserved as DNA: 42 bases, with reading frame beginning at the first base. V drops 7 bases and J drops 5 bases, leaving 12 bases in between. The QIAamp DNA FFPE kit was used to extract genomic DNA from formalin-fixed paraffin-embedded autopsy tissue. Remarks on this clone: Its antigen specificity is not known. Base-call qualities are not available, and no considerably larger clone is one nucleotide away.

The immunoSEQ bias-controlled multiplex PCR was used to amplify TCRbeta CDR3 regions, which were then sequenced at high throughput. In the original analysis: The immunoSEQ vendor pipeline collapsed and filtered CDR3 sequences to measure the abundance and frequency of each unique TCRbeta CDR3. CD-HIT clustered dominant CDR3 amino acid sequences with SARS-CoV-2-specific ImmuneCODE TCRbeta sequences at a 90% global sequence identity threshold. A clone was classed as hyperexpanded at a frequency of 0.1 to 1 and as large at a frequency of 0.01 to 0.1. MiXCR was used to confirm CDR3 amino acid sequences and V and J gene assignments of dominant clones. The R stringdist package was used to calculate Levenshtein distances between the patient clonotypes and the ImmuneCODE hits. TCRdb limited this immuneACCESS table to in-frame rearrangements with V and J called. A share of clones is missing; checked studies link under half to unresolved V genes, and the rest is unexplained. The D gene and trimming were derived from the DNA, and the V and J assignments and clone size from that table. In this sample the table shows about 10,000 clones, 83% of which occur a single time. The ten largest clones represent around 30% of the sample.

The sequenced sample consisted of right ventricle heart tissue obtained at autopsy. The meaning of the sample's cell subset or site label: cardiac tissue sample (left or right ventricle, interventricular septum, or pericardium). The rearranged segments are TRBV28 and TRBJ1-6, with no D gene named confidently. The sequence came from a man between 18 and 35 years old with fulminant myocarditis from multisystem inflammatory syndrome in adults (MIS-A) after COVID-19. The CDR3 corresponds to CASTESVNNSPLHF. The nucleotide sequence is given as TGTGCCAGCACCGAATCGGTGAATAATTCACCCCTCCACTTT.